This TCR beta chain was found in a study of cytomegalovirus exposure and HLA in healthy donors. General observations from the study: Presence/absence analyses assumed roughly uniform sequencing depth across donors, which may not hold.

The donors comprised healthy bone marrow donors. A note on this clone: Its antigen is currently unknown.

60 Vbeta and 13 Jbeta primers were used in PCR. The assay was immunoSEQ multiplex PCR, and TCRdb's table has in-frame clones only and misses some. The sample shows under 200,000 clones, about 76% of them seen only once. The germline V gene encodes CDR1 ENHRY and CDR2 SYGVKD. J was trimmed by 3 bases and V by 6 bases; bases with no gene match: 6. The CDR3 is 14 residues long. Material for sequencing was PBMCs. This chain connects TRBV10-3 to TRBJ2-3, with 7 bases fitting TRBD2. The TCR sequence derives from a middle-aged woman in good health and CMV-seropositive. The CDR3 DNA reads TGTGCCATCAGCCTCGGGGGGACTACAGATACGCAGTATTTT. Protein: CAISLGGTTDTQYF.